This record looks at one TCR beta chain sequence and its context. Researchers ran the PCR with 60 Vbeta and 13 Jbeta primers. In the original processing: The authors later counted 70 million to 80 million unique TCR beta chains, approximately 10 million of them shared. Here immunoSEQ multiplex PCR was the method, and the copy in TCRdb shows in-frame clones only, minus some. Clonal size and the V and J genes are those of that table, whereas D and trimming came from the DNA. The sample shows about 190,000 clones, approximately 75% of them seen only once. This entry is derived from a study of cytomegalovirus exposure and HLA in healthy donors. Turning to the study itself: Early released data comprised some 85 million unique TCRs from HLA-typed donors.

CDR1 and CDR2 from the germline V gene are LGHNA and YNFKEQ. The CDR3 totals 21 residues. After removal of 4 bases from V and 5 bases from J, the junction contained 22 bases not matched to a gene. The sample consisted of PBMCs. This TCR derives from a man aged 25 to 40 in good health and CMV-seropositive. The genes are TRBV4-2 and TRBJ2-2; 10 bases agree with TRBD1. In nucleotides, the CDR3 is TGTGCCAGCAGCCGGTATACCGGGACAGGGGCGACCGTCATGGAGACCGGGGAGCTGTTTTTT. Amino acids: CASSRYTGTGATVMETGELFF.